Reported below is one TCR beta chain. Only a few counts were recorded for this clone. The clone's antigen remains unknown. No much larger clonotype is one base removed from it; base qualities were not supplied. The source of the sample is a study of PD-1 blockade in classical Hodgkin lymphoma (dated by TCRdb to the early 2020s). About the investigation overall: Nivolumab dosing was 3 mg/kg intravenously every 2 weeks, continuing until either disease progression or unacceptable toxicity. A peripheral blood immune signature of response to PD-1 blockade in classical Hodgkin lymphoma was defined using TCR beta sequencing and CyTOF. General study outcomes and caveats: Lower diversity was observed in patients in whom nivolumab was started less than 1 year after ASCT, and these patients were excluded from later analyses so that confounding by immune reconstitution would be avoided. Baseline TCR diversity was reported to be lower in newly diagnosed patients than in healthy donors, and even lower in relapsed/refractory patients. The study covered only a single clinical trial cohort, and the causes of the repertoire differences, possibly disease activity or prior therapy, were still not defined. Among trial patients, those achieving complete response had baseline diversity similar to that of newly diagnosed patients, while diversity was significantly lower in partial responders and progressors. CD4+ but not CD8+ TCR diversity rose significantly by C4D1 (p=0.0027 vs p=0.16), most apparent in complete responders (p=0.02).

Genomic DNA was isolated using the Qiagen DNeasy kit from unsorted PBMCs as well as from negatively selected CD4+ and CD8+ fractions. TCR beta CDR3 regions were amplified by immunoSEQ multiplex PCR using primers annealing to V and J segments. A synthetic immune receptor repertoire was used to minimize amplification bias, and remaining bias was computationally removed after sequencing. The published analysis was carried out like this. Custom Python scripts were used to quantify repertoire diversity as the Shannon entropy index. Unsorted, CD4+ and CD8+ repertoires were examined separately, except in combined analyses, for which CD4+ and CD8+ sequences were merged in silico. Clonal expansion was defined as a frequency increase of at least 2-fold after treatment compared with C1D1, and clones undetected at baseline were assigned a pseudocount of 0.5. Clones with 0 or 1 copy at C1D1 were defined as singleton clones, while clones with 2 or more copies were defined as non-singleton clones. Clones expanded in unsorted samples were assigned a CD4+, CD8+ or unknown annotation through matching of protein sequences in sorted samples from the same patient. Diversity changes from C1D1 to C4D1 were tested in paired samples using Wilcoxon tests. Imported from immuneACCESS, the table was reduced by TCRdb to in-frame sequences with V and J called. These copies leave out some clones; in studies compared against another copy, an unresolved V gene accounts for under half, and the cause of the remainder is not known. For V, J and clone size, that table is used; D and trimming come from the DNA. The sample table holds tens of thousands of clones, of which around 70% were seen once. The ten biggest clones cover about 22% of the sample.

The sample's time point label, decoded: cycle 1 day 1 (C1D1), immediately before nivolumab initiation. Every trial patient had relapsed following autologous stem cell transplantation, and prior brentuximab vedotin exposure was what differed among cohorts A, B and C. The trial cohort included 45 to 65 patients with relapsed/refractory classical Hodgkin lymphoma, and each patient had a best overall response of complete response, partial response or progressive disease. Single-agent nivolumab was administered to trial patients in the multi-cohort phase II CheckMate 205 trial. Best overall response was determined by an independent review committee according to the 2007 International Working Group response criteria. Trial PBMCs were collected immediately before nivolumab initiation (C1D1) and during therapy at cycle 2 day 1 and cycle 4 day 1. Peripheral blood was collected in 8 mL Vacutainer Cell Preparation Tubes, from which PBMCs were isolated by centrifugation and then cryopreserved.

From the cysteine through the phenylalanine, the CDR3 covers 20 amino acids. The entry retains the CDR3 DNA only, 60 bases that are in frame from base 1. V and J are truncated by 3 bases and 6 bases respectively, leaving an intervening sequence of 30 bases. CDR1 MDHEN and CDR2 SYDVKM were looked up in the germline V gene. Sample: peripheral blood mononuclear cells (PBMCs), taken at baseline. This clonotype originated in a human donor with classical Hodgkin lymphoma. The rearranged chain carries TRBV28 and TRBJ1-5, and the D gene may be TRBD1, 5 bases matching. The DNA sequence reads TGTGCCAGCAGTTTTGGATGGGGCGGGGTACTTGAGGTTGCGGTTCAGCCCCAGCATTTT. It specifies CASSFGWGGVLEVAVQPQHF.